This entry features one TCR beta chain sequence. This clone's antigen is unknown. Base qualities are not at hand, and no much larger clone is one base apart. Including the terminal cysteine and phenylalanine, the CDR3 comprises 13 residues. The only DNA kept is the CDR3, 39 bases in frame from the first base. Trimming removed 4 bases from V and 8 bases from J; the gene matches leave 4 bases unexplained. The CDR1 and CDR2 encoded by the germline V gene are SGHRS and YFSETQ. The immunoSEQ Assay, a bias-controlled multiplex PCR, was used to amplify TCRbeta CDR3 regions from genomic DNA. On the authors' methods: Nucleated cell counts per sample were estimated from amplification of reference gene primers within the assay. Sequence reads were collapsed and filtered to measure the absolute abundance of every unique TCRbeta CDR3 rearrangement. For each sample, productive Simpson clonality was calculated as the square root of Simpson's diversity index across productive rearrangements. Imported from immuneACCESS, the table was reduced by TCRdb to in-frame sequences with V and J called. These copies leave out some clones; in studies compared against another copy, an unresolved V gene accounts for under half, and the cause of the remainder is not known. V and J calls and clone size come straight from that table; D and trimming were deduced from the DNA. Within this sample are 250,000 or so clones, with 80% to 85% of them counted one time only. Around 3.7% of the sample comes from the top ten.

Enrolling through a virtual design, the prospective study's participants ranged in age from about 18 to 89 years and lived across 20 to 30 United States geographic areas. To assign participants to cohorts, the prospective study relied on clinical history that participants themselves reported in a screening survey and a study questionnaire. Recovered participants in ImmuneRACE Cohort 3 were defined as having two consecutive negative NP/OP PCR tests, clearance from a healthcare professional, or resolution of symptoms. Each participant in the prospective study had whole blood, serum and a nasopharyngeal or oropharyngeal swab collected by mobile phlebotomists. Participants in the prospective study had the option to provide additional blood draws and questionnaires over a roughly two-month period. Before DNA extraction, blood samples from the prospective study were shipped at room temperature or frozen.

The data were obtained in a study of blood T cell repertoires in COVID-19 (dated by TCRdb to 2020 to 2021). In the study overall: The collaborator samples originated in the United States, Italy and Spain and spanned the acute and convalescent phases of COVID-19. The material from the prospective study consisted of cDNA or gDNA derived from T cells, B-cell-depleted T cells, or PBMCs. Deeply sampled blood TCRbeta repertoires from subjects exposed to, actively infected with, or recovered from COVID-19 were included in the dataset. A freely available public database, intended as a resource for researchers studying the immune response to SARS-CoV-2, is where the repertoires were released. The samples were drawn from the first 160 participants of the ongoing ImmuneRACE study and from under 1,500 subjects provided by 6 global collaborators. A de-identified subject ID, COVID-19 status, age in years and sex were almost always included in the sample metadata. HLA class I and class II types, where available, came from metadata supplied by the sample provider rather than from assay-based typing. Beyond this particular receptor, the publication reports: The amount of clinical and demographic metadata varied by source and participant and was provided uncurated.

Sequenced: PBMCs or T cells enriched from blood (not recorded which). The clonotype originates from a middle-aged man who had recovered from COVID-19. The sequence links TRBV5-1 to TRBJ1-2; a stretch of 11 junction bases matches TRBD1. The bases are TGCGCCAGCAGCCGGGACAGGGGGTCGGGCTACACCTTC. It codes for CASSRDRGSGYTF.